This T cell receptor beta chain came from a study of T cells in localized non-small cell lung cancer. Clones were sequenced by immunoSEQ multiplex PCR, and TCRdb holds only the in-frame ones, with some missing. Here the sample spans approximately 4,200 clones, less than 40% being singletons. V lost 7 bases and J lost 5; bases outside the gene matches: 12. The CDR3 runs to 15 residues. Germline V gene data show CDR1 as WSHSY and CDR2 as SAAADI. This clone appeared a single time. This sequence was found in a male donor at least 60 years old with stage I lung adenocarcinoma. The chain couples TRBV10-2 to TRBJ1-2; 8 nucleotides agree with TRBD1. This material consisted of lung tumor tissue, taken before any cancer treatment. The CDR3 coding sequence is TGCGCCAGCACCCCCCGAACAGGGGGACCTTATGGCTACACCTTC. It translates to CASTPRTGGPYGYTF.